This T cell receptor beta chain is from a study of T cell responses to AZD1222 COVID-19 vaccine. Study-level background: Timing groups of about 4 and about 12 weeks for second doses were pooled.

Only in-frame clones appear in the TCRdb table, and some are missing; sequencing was by immunoSEQ multiplex PCR. Here the sample spans roughly 150,000 clones, under 95% being singletons. The TCR comes from an adult in good health. Sequencing used peripheral blood, obtained on day 0 of AZD1222 vaccination.

This chain's CDR3 is CAWRGDKVTGELFF. In nucleotides, the CDR3 is TGTGCCTGGAGGGGAGATAAAGTCACCGGGGAGCTGTTTTTT. The chain couples TRBV30 to TRBJ2-2; TRBD2 might be the D (5 bases). Germline assignment: CDR1 GTSNPN and CDR2 SVGIG (reference sequence). V was shortened by 3 bases and J by 4 bases, with 12 bases between the two germline ends. The CDR3 loop spans 14 amino acids.